A selection of T cell receptor beta chains follows, all from one sample in a study of shared clonotypes between healthy human individuals. Clones were sequenced by immunoSEQ multiplex PCR, and TCRdb holds only the in-frame ones, with some missing. The sample gives fewer than 2.5 million clones, roughly 93% of which show up once; 0.36% is in the top ten. Sequencing was carried out using naive CD4+ T cells from PBMCs. The source is a young man in good health. Some clones in this sample may be carry-over from other donors' samples. CDR3s include the opening cysteine and the closing phenylalanine or tryptophan. D genes are given only for firm matches. A clone size is listed for some rows: how often the clone was seen (once, few, many), or a class if it is expanded.

j_gene,d_gene,abundance,v_gene,CDR3nt,CDR3aa
TRBJ2-3,TRBD1,NA,TRBV29-1,TGCAGCGTCCGGGACAGGGGACCCACAGATACGCAGTATTTT,CSVRDRGPTDTQYF
TRBJ1-5,TRBD1,NA,TRBV15,TGTGCCACCAGCAGAGACACTCCGACAGGGAACGTATATCAGCCCCAGCATTTT,CATSRDTPTGNVYQPQHF
TRBJ1-1,NA,NA,TRBV28,TGTGCCAGCAGTTTGAGTGTGGGGGTTACTGAAGCTTTCTTT,CASSLSVGVTEAFF
TRBJ1-5,TRBD1,NA,TRBV27,TGTGCCAGCACCGAGGGGGCAGCCGGGGATCAGCCCCAGCATTTT,CASTEGAAGDQPQHF
TRBJ2-1,NA,NA,TRBV7-4,TGTGCCAGCAGCTTATCGCGCGGGATTCGGCAGTTCTTC,CASSLSRGIRQFF
TRBJ1-2,NA,NA,TRBV29-1,TGCAGCGTTGAGCGCTCGGTCGGCCTTAACTATGGCTACACCTTC,CSVERSVGLNYGYTF
TRBJ1-3,NA,NA,TRBV5-4,TGTGCCAGCAGCTTGGCCTCAGGAAACACCATATATTTT,CASSLASGNTIYF
TRBJ1-4,TRBD1,NA,TRBV11-2,TGTGCCAGCAGGCTATCCGGGACAGCGGAAAAAAAACTGTTTTTT,CASRLSGTAEKKLFF
TRBJ2-7,TRBD2,NA,TRBV6-5,TGTGCCAGCAGCCGAACGGCGGGAGCATTCTACGAGCAGTACTTC,CASSRTAGAFYEQYF
TRBJ1-4,TRBD1,NA,TRBV11-2,TGTGCCAGCAGCCCTGACAGGGGGCGAACTAATGAAAAACTGTTTTTT,CASSPDRGRTNEKLFF
TRBJ2-5,NA,NA,TRBV19,TGTGCCAGTCGGACTTCAGCCCAAGAGACCCAGTACTTC,CASRTSAQETQYF
TRBJ2-7,NA,NA,TRBV18,TGTGCCAGCTCACCACCTACGTCTCAGGGTCATTACGAGCAGTACTTC,CASSPPTSQGHYEQYF
TRBJ1-2,NA,once,TRBV6-6,TGTGCCAGCAGCGCTATTGATAACTATGGCTACACCTTC,CASSAIDNYGYTF
TRBJ1-4,NA,few,TRBV6-6,TGTGCCAGCAGTTACTCGAATCAGGGCGGAGAAAAACTGTTTTTT,CASSYSNQGGEKLFF
TRBJ2-1,NA,NA,TRBV2,TGTGCCAGCAGTGATCCCGCGGCAGGGTTCTACAATGAGCAGTTCTTC,CASSDPAAGFYNEQFF
TRBJ2-2,TRBD1,NA,TRBV25-1,TGTGCCAGCAGTTCTGGGGACAGATACACCGGGGAGCTGTTTTTT,CASSSGDRYTGELFF
TRBJ2-1,TRBD2,NA,TRBV4-1,TGCGCCAGCAGCCAAGCTCGGACTAGCGGGAGTCACAATGAGCAGTTCTTC,CASSQARTSGSHNEQFF
TRBJ1-5,NA,once,TRBV10-1,TGCGCCAGCAGTGAGTCCGCCAGTGGTAGCAATCAGCCCCAGCATTTT,CASSESASGSNQPQHF
TRBJ2-2,TRBD1,NA,TRBV18,TGTGCCAGCTCCCCGGGACAGGGAAGGTTAAGCGCCGGGGAGCTGTTTTTT,CASSPGQGRLSAGELFF
TRBJ1-3,NA,NA,TRBV6-6,TGTGCCAGCACCATACTCAGCTCTGGAAACACCATATATTTT,CASTILSSGNTIYF
TRBJ1-2,TRBD1,NA,TRBV5-1,TGCGCCAGCAGCCTACAGGGGGATGGTGGCTACACCTTC,CASSLQGDGGYTF
TRBJ2-7,NA,NA,TRBV7-9,TGTGCCAGCAGCTTAGACAGATTCGCCGAGCAGTACTTC,CASSLDRFAEQYF
TRBJ2-1,TRBD2,once,TRBV7-8,TGTGCCAGCAGCTTCGAAGCGGGAGGGTACAATGAGCAGTTCTTC,CASSFEAGGYNEQFF
TRBJ1-2,NA,NA,TRBV28,TGTGCCAGCAGTTTAGGGGGGGCGGCCTATGGCTACACCTTC,CASSLGGAAYGYTF
TRBJ2-4,NA,NA,TRBV5-1,TGCGCCAGCAGCTTGGTCGCAAACATTCAGTACTTC,CASSLVANIQYF
TRBJ2-7,TRBD2,NA,TRBV5-3,TGTGCCAGAAGCCTCTATAACCCAACTAGCGGGAGTAAGGTGTCGTACGAGCAGTACTTC,CARSLYNPTSGSKVSYEQYF
TRBJ2-4,NA,NA,TRBV7-2,TGTGCCAGCAGCTTAGCTCAGGCCCTAAACATTCAGTACTTC,CASSLAQALNIQYF
TRBJ2-7,TRBD1,NA,TRBV19,TGTGCCAGTAGCCAGGGGGGACAGGGCTACGAGCAGTACTTC,CASSQGGQGYEQYF
TRBJ1-6,NA,NA,TRBV9,TGTGCCAGCAGCGTAGGGGGGACGGGGTATTCACCCCTCCACTTT,CASSVGGTGYSPLHF
TRBJ1-1,TRBD1,NA,TRBV18,TGTGCCAGCTCACCACGTACGGCAGGGGGCATGGACACTGAAGCTTTCTTT,CASSPRTAGGMDTEAFF
TRBJ2-5,NA,NA,TRBV9,TGTGCCAGCAGCGTATCAGGGAGATTCCAAGAGACCCAGTACTTC,CASSVSGRFQETQYF
TRBJ2-3,NA,NA,TRBV28,TGTGCCAGCAGTTCACCCGGAAACAGGGATACGCAGTATTTT,CASSSPGNRDTQYF
TRBJ2-1,TRBD1,NA,TRBV28,TGTGCCAGCAGTTTATTTGACAGGGGGACCTACAATGAGCAGTTCTTC,CASSLFDRGTYNEQFF
TRBJ2-5,NA,NA,TRBV25-1,TGTGCCAGCAGTGAAAAGGTCTCAGGGAGAGAGACCCAGTACTTC,CASSEKVSGRETQYF
TRBJ2-1,TRBD1,NA,TRBV6-5,TGTGCCAGCAGTTACGGACAGGGGCTAGTCGGTGAGCAGTTCTTC,CASSYGQGLVGEQFF
TRBJ2-7,TRBD1,once,TRBV28,TGTGCCAGCAGACGAGCGGACAGGGATCAGGACGAGCAGTACTTC,CASRRADRDQDEQYF
TRBJ2-3,NA,NA,TRBV7-3,TGTGCCAGCAGCTTAAATTCCGGCACAGATACGCAGTATTTT,CASSLNSGTDTQYF
TRBJ2-3,NA,NA,TRBV5-1,TGCGCCAGCAGCTTAGGGGTGGGCACAGATACGCAGTATTTT,CASSLGVGTDTQYF
TRBJ2-4,TRBD2,NA,TRBV19,TGTGCCAGTAGTAGGATTAGCGGGAGGTCTTCGATGGCCAAAAACATTCAGTACTTC,CASSRISGRSSMAKNIQYF
TRBJ2-2,TRBD1,NA,TRBV5-1,TGCGCCAGCAGCGACCAACTCGGACAGGGTCTTAACGGGGAGCTGTTTTTT,CASSDQLGQGLNGELFF